This T cell receptor beta chain was observed in a study of T cell responses to AZD1222 COVID-19 vaccine. General study results and limits: Scientists sampled the repertoires only once the peak T cell response had passed. Nearly half of spike-specific TCRs reportedly target variant regions that are unmutated in the B.1.351 and B.1.1.7 variants.

Sequenced by immunoSEQ multiplex PCR; TCRdb stores in-frame clones only, minus some. In the table there are some 150,000 clones, 90% of which are singletons. This clone came up once. Its specificity is not known. Germline V gives CDR1 LGHDT, CDR2 YNNKEL (reference sequence). CDR3 length: 14 residues. The V gene lost 3 bases and the J gene lost 2 bases, with 9 bases spanning the gap. This material consisted of peripheral blood, taken 28 days after the second dose of the MenACWY control vaccine. The chain recombines TRBV3-1 (or the pseudogene TRBV3-2) with TRBJ2-3; D might be TRBD1 or TRBD2, each matching 5 bases. This receptor was identified in an adult who received the MenACWY meningococcal vaccine as a control. CDR3 sequence reads: CASSHGANTDTQYF. The CDR3 DNA is TGTGCCAGCAGCCACGGGGCCAACACAGATACGCAGTATTTT.